This T cell receptor (beta chain) stems from a study of T cells in localized non-small cell lung cancer. General study results and limits: Heterogeneity cannot be ruled out, as sequencing used one tumor region only. The appearance of a median roughly 61 of the top 100 tumor clones was seen in adjacent lung. Uninvolved adjacent lung showed higher T cell clonality than tumor.

TCRdb's copy holds only in-frame clones and misses some; the assay was immunoSEQ multiplex PCR. The repertoire has about 2,400 clones, roughly 36% of them found once; the top ten carry about 4%. From germline, CDR1 is SGHNT and CDR2 YENEEA. V lost 3 bases to trimming and J lost 5 bases; unmatched junction nucleotides: 4. The CDR3 extends over 14 amino acids. In its sample, this clone was seen a few times. Its matching antigen is unknown. The starting material was lymph node tissue, obtained before any cancer treatment. The chain recombines TRBV11-3 with TRBJ1-2; 9 nucleotides align to TRBD1. The sequence was obtained from a male donor at least 60 years old with stage II squamous cell lung carcinoma. CDR3 bases: TGTGCCAGCAGCTTGTCACAGGGGGCATATGGCTACACCTTC. Amino acids: CASSLSQGAYGYTF. Complete variable domain (other parts from reference TRBV11-3 and TRBJ1-2): EAGVVQSPRYKIIEKKQPVAFWCNPISGHNTLYWYLQNLGQGPELLIRYENEEAVDDSQLPKDRFSAERLKGVDSTLKIQPAELGDSAVYLCASSLSQGAYGYTFGSGTRLTVV.